This T cell receptor (beta chain) was identified in a study of shared clonotypes between healthy human individuals. The study, taken as a whole, reports: Generally, estimated richness proved larger in naive subsets than it did in memory subsets.

This clone has a single count. Its cognate antigen is unknown. The germline gene is not matched at one end of the junction; a read error may be the cause. Germline loops: CDR1 SGHVS, CDR2 FQNEAQ. The CDR3 covers 15 residues. The method was immunoSEQ multiplex PCR; TCRdb's version includes in-frame clones alone and lacks a portion of them. The sample records 110,000 or so clones, approximately 70% being singletons. CD8 memory merged CD45RO+ with CCR7-negative CD45RA+ TemRA cells. This clonotype originated in a woman aged 30 to 39 in good health. The V call is TRBV7-8, the J call TRBJ2-7; weak D call: TRBD2 (5 bases). The sequenced material came from memory CD8+ T cells sorted from blood. The subset is: CD45RO+ cells pooled with CCR7-negative TemRA cells. The CDR3 loop is CASSLFWWFSGITNF. Written as DNA, the CDR3 is TGTGCCAGCAGCTTATTCTGGTGGTTTTCGGGAATCACGAACTTC.